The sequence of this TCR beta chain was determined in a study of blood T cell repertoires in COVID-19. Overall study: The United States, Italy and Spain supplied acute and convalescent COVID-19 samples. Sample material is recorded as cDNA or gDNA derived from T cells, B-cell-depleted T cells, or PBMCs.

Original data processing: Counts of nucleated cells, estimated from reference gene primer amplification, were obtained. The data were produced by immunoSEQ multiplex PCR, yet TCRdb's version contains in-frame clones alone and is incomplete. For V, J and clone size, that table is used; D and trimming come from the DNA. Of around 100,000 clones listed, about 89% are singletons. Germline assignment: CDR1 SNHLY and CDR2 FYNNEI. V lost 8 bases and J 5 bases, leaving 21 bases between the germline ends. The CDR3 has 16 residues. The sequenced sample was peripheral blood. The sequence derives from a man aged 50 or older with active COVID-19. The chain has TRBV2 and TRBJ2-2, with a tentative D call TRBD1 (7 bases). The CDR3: CASRRGDSIGTGELFF. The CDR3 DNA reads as TGTGCCAGCCGGAGGGGGGACAGTATAGGAACCGGGGAGCTGTTTTTT.